The 10 T cell receptor beta chains presented below share a single source sample, sequenced in a study of long-term antiretroviral therapy in people with HIV. Survey-level immunoSEQ v3.0 assays were run. The repertoire was sequenced with immunoSEQ multiplex PCR; TCRdb's copy has only in-frame clones and lacks some. The data hold approximately 14,000 clones, with less than 85% observed a single time. The material was unsorted PBMCs, obtained 3.2 years before starting antiretroviral therapy. The receptors come from a man between 40 and 49 years old with HIV.

This chain links TRBV6-5 with TRBJ2-3; D uncertain. This CDR3 has 11 amino acids. Trimming took 6 bases from V and 2 from J, leaving 3 bases between them. CDR1 and CDR2 (germline): MNHEY, SVGAGI. The CDR3 DNA reads TGTGCCAGCAGATCCACAGATACGCAGTATTTT. It translates to CASRSTDTQYF.

This clone was seen a single time. The CDR3 sequence is CASSRSGAPGTEAFF. In DNA, the CDR3 is TGTGCCAGCAGCCGGAGTGGGGCTCCGGGCACTGAAGCTTTCTTT. This chain links TRBV7-9 with TRBJ1-1, with a weak D call TRBD1 (5 bases). Germline lookup yields CDR1 SEHNR and CDR2 FQNEAQ (reference sequence). V was clipped by 5 bases and J by 4 bases, with 17 bases between them. There are 15 residues in the CDR3.

The chain employs TRBV5-1 and TRBJ1-2, with 10 bases fitting TRBD1. The J segment lost 4 bases and the V segment lost 3 bases, leaving 3 bases of the junction unmatched. CDR1 is SGHRS, CDR2 YFSETQ, per germline. The CDR3 runs to 14 residues. CDR3 in DNA: TGCGCCAGCAGCTCGGACAGGGGGATCTATGGCTACACCTTC. As protein: CASSSDRGIYGYTF.

The chain employs TRBV7-9 and TRBJ2-5; no clear D. V was trimmed by 1 base and J by 1 base, leaving 7 bases between them. Germline V gene data show CDR1 as SEHNR and CDR2 as FQNEAQ (reference sequence). The CDR3 runs to 14 residues. The CDR3 spells CASSLGVFQETQYF. CDR3 bases: TGTGCCAGCAGCTTAGGGGTCTTCCAAGAGACCCAGTACTTC.

The chain links TRBV27 to TRBJ1-6; D perhaps matches TRBD1 (5 bases). From germline, CDR1 is MNHEY and CDR2 SMNVEV (reference sequence). With 0 bases removed from V and 19 bases from J, the gap between germline ends came to 16 bases. The CDR3 sequence is 13 residues long. The CDR3 DNA reads TGTGCCAGCAGTTTATCTGCAGGGAGTACCAGACACTTT. Its translation is CASSLSAGSTRHF.

The rearrangement links TRBV6-1 to TRBJ2-7, with 7 bases fitting TRBD2. J gave up 1 base and V 4 bases, and 13 bases lay outside the gene matches. Per the germline V gene, CDR1 is MNHNS and CDR2 is SASEGT. The length of the CDR3 is 17 residues. Here the CDR3 reads CASSVQRGPGSSYEQYF. The CDR3 nucleotides are TGTGCCAGCAGTGTGCAGCGGGGCCCTGGTTCGTCCTACGAGCAGTACTTC.

The chain has TRBV6-6 and TRBJ1-2, with 8 bases lining up with TRBD1. The CDR3 covers 16 residues. Germline CDR1 is MNHNY and CDR2 is SVGAGI (reference sequence). Trimming cost V 7 bases and J 8 bases; bases outside gene matches: 18. The CDR3 loop is CASNLPRTGTGEGYTF. The CDR3, as DNA: TGTGCCAGCAACTTACCCCGGACAGGGACCGGAGAAGGCTACACCTTC.

The chain employs TRBV7-3 and TRBJ1-6; D is ambiguous. The V end was cut by 5 bases, the J end by 6 bases, with 20 bases between. Germline V lookup: CDR1 SGHTA, CDR2 FQGTGA. The CDR3 is made up of 17 amino acids. CDR3 DNA: TGTGCCAGCAGCACCGGACTGCCACTCTCCCGTAATTCACCCCTCCACTTT. Translation: CASSTGLPLSRNSPLHF.

The rearrangement uses TRBV9 and TRBJ2-2; 11 bases fit TRBD2. The V segment lost 4 bases and the J segment 2 bases; nucleotides outside the gene matches: 4. This CDR3 comprises 16 residues. Per the germline V gene, CDR1 is SGDLS and CDR2 is YYNGEE. The CDR3 region has the DNA TGTGCCAGCAGCTTAGCGGGGGGGCAAAACACCGGGGAGCTGTTTTTT. It specifies CASSLAGGQNTGELFF.

This chain links TRBV6-1 with TRBJ1-5; the D is unclear. The CDR3 is 12 residues long. Between the trimmed V and J ends, which lost 1 base and 5 bases, there was a span of 3 bases. Germline CDR1 is MNHNS and CDR2 is SASEGT. This chain's CDR3 is CASSEEDQPQHF. As DNA, the CDR3 is TGTGCCAGCAGTGAAGAAGATCAGCCCCAGCATTTT.